This T cell receptor beta chain was captured in a study of T cells in Graves' hyperthyroidism and ophthalmopathy (dated by TCRdb to between 2018 and 2020). For context, the study as a whole: Peripheral blood samples were taken at the time of initial diagnosis, prior to any treatment. Following sampling, methimazole starting at 30 mg daily was given to hyperthyroidism patients, and high-dose intravenous methylprednisolone was given to ophthalmopathy patients. TCR V-J signatures able to tell the groups apart were searched for in a discovery cohort of more than 90 patients, of whom over 40 had Graves' ophthalmopathy and roughly 57 had stable Graves' hyperthyroidism. Prospective prediction of ophthalmopathy was tested in an independent validation cohort of 18 to 20 hyperthyroidism patients and some 17 patients who later progressed to ophthalmopathy. In addition, the study compared T-cell repertoires in thyroid tissue and in blood from a handful of Graves' hyperthyroidism patients. For training and testing, the 100 or so patients in the discovery cohort were randomly divided in a 7:3 ratio. The paper describes TCR Vbeta CDR3 sequencing of 135 peripheral blood samples, made up of 43 ophthalmopathy patients, roughly 75 hyperthyroidism patients and 17 progressor patients.

The CDR3 goes from the cysteine to the phenylalanine over 17 residues. Just the 51-base CDR3 DNA is kept, in frame starting at base 1. Ends trimmed: V by 4 bases, J by 0 bases; bases unmatched to a gene: 9. From the germline V gene, CDR1 is MGHRA and CDR2 is YSYEKL. On the study overall, not on this receptor specifically: No statistical method was used to set the sample size in advance, and investigators knew the group allocation. A model built on a 13 V-J signature distinguished ophthalmopathy from stable hyperthyroidism, reaching around 87% sensitivity and about 81% specificity in cross-validation and 80%/75% in testing. Most expanded thyroid clonotypes (frequency above 0.001) were also detected in blood, suggesting blood repertoires may reflect thyroid immune responses. In validation, the model predicted progression to ophthalmopathy with just under 71% sensitivity and 72% to 85% specificity, a median of around six months before onset.

The TCR beta CDR3 regions were amplified from the RNA transcripts. The TCR CDR3 was subjected to a first round of RT-PCR using the HTBI primer set and the Qiagen OneStep RT-PCR kit. Libraries were constructed in a second round of multiplex PCR, after which size selection and purification were carried out. Libraries were sequenced paired-end with 100 bp reads on an Illumina HiSeq2000. Turning to the authors' computational methods: SOAPnuke was used to process the raw data, with reads discarded if the reads contained adapters or uncalled bases, had a mean Phred below 15, or lacked an exact constant-primer or identifier match. COPE v1.2.5 was used to merge the high-quality paired reads, and each unique nucleotide sequence was defined as a clonotype. MiTCR v1.1 was used to align the clonotypes against IMGT TRBV, TRBD and TRBJ reference segments. Only V-J combinations with frequency above 0.0001, covering 98% to 99.2% of repertoires, were analysed. A TCS score was defined as the ratio between F50 (clonal expansion) and ExV (chaos), using BLOSUM62-based TCRdist between CDR3 peptides within each V-J. Welch's t-statistics and random forest reduced 500 to 650 V-J features to around 14, which were used in a naive Bayes classifier (R e1071). TCRdb ran its own pipeline on the public reads, namely fastp trimming at Q25 and MiXCR clone calling, and kept in-frame beta chains. Here each entry gathers all rows of one CDR3 protein and keeps the most common genes and DNA. V and J calls and clone size were set by TCRdb, not the authors. This sample comprises approximately 410,000 distinct CDR3 sequences, approximately 15% of them detected only once. The top ten clones comprise approximately 5.8% of the sample.

Graves' hyperthyroidism was defined as stable when no progression to ophthalmopathy occurred over 18 months of follow-up. The hyperthyroidism patients were between 18 and 65 years old and newly diagnosed, with a disease duration of less than 2 months. The study excluded patients with uncontrolled infections, other autoimmune diseases, pregnancy or lactation. Diagnoses were based on clinical symptoms, serum thyroxine and TRAb, thyroid ultrasound and orbital computed tomography. Ficoll-Paque density gradient centrifugation was used to isolate PBMCs from 10 ml of fresh peripheral blood. Total RNA was extracted with Trizol reagent, and quality was checked on an Agilent 2100 Bioanalyzer. A remark on this clonotype: Its antigen remains unidentified. No much larger clonotype is one base removed from it; base qualities were not supplied.

Sequenced input: blood. The chain couples TRBV4-1 to TRBJ2-3; 8 central bases correspond to TRBD2. The receptor comes from a young woman with Graves' hyperthyroidism. The bases are TGCGCCAGCAGCCCTACTCCCGGGACTAGGAGCACAGATACGCAGTATTTT. Its product reads: CASSPTPGTRSTDTQYF.